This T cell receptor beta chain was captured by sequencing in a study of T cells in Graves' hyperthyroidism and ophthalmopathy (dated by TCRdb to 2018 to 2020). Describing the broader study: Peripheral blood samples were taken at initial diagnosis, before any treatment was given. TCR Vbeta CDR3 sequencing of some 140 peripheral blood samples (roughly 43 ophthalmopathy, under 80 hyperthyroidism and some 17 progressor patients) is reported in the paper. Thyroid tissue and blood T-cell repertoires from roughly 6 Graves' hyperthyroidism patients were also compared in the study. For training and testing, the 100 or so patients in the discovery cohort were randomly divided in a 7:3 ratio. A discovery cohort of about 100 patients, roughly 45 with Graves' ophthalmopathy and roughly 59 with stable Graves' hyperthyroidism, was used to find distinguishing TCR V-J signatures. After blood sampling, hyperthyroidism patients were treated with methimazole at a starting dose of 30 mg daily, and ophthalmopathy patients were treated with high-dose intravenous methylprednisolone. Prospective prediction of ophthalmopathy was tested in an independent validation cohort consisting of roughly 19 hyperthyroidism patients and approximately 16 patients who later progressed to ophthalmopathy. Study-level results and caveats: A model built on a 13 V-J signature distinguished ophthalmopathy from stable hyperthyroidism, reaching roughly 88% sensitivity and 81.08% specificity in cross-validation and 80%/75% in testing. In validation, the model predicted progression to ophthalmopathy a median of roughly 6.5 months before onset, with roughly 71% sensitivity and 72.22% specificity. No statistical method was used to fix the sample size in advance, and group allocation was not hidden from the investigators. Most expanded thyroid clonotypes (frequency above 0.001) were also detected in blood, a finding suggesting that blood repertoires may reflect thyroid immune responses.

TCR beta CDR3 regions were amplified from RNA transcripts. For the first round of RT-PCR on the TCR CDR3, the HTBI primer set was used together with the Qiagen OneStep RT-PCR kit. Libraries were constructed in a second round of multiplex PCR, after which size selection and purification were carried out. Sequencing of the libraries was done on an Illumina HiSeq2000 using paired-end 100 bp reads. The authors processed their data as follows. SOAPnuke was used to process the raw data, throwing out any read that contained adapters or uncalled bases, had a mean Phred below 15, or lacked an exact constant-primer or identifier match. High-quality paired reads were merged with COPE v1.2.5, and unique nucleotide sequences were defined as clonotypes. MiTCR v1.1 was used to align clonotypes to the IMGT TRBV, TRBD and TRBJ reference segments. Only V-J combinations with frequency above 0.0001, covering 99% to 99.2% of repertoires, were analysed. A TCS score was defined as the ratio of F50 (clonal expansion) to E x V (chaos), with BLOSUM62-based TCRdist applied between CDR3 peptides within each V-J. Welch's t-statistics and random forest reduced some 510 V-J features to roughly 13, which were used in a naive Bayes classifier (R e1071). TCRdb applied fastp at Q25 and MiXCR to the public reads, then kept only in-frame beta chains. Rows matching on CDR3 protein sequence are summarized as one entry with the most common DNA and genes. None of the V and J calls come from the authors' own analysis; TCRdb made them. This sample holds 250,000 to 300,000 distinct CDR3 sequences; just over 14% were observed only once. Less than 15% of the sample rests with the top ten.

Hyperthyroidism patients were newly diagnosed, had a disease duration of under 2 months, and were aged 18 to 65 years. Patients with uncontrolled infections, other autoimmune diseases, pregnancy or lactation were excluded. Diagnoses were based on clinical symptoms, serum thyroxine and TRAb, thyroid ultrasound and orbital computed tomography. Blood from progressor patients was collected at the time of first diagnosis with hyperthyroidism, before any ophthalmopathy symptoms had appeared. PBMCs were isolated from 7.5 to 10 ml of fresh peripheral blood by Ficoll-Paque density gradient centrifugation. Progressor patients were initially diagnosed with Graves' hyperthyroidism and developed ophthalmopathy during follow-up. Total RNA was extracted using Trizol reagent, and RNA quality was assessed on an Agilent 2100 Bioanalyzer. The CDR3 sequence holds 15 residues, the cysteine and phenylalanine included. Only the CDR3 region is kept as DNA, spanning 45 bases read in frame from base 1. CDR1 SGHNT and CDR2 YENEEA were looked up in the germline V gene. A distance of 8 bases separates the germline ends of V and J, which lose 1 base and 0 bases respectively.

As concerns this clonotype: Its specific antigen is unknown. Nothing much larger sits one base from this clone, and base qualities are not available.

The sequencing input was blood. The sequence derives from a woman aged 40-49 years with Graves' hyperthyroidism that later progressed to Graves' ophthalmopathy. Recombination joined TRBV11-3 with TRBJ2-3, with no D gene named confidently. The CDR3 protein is CASSLGPSSTDTQYF. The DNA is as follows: TGTGCCAGCAGCTTAGGGCCGTCTAGCACAGATACGCAGTATTTT.